Listed below are T cell receptor beta chains from one sample, sequenced in a study of T cells in narcolepsy. Repertoires were generated with immunoSEQ multiplex PCR, while TCRdb's copy carries only in-frame clones and drops some. The sample shows around 25,000 clones, approximately 89% of them seen only once. The sequenced sample consisted of CD45RA- memory CD4+ T cells from PBMCs. The receptor set was obtained from a human donor with narcolepsy. Each CDR3 is given with its conserved first and last residue. D genes are given only for firm matches. A row's size may be missing; if present it is once, few, many or a size class.

>TRBV11-2|NA|NA|TRBJ1-6
TGTGCCAGCAGCTTCGGAGATTCACCCCTCCACTTT
CASSFGDSPLHF
>TRBV5-4|NA|NA|TRBJ2-3
TGTGTCAGCAGCCGGACCCTTGGGGGCACAGATACGCAGTATTTT
CVSSRTLGGTDTQYF
>TRBV28|few|TRBD1|TRBJ1-1
TGTGCCAGCAGTTTACTGGGACAGGGCAACACTGAAGCTTTCTTT
CASSLLGQGNTEAFF
>TRBV5-1|NA|NA|TRBJ2-5
TGCGCCAGCAGCGGGTTCGGAACTTACCAAGAGACCCAGTACTTC
CASSGFGTYQETQYF
>TRBV15|NA|TRBD2|TRBJ2-7
TGTGCCACCAGCCGGGGGGGGAGCTCCTACGAGCAGTACTTC
CATSRGGSSYEQYF
>TRBV6-5|once|NA|TRBJ2-3
TGTGCCAGCGGTGTTAATTGGAGAAACGCGGATACGCAGTATTTT
CASGVNWRNADTQYF
>TRBV6-1|NA|NA|TRBJ1-4
TGTGCCTCCTACCGGGGGACTAATGAAAAACTGTTTTTT
CASYRGTNEKLFF
>TRBV9|NA|NA|TRBJ1-4
TGTGCCAGCAGTGTTCGTGGGGGAACTAATGAAAAACTGTTTTTT
CASSVRGGTNEKLFF
>TRBV18|NA|NA|TRBJ2-3
TGTGCCAGCTCACCACCGGGTAACGACTACACAGATACGCAGTATTTT
CASSPPGNDYTDTQYF
>TRBV10-1|NA|NA|TRBJ2-7
TGCGCCAGCAGTGAAAGCGGGCGTTCCTACGAGCAGTACTTC
CASSESGRSYEQYF
>TRBV5-5|NA|NA|TRBJ2-3
TGTGCCAGCAGCTTTAGCACAGATACGCAGTATTTT
CASSFSTDTQYF
>TRBV2|few|NA|TRBJ1-1
TGTGCCAGCAGCCCCCAAGGGGCTGAAGCTTTCTTT
CASSPQGAEAFF
>TRBV6-5|NA|NA|TRBJ2-7
TGTGCCAGCAGTTACTCGGTCAGGGAATCCTACGAGCAGTACTTC
CASSYSVRESYEQYF
>TRBV5-4|NA|NA|TRBJ1-2
TGTGCCAGCAGCTTGGAAGTCTATGGCTACACCTTC
CASSLEVYGYTF
>TRBV7-8|NA|TRBD1|TRBJ2-5
TGTGCCAGCAGCTCAACAGGGGTTGGGGAGACCCAGTACTTC
CASSSTGVGETQYF
>TRBV4-1|NA|NA|TRBJ1-1
TGCGCCAGCAGCGTTCGGCCGGGCACTGAAGCTTTCTTT
CASSVRPGTEAFF
>TRBV2|NA|NA|TRBJ1-5
TGTGCCAGCAGGGGCCGAGAGGATCAGCCCCAGCATTTT
CASRGREDQPQHF
>TRBV4-1|NA|NA|TRBJ2-7
TGCGCCAGCAGCCAAGTGGCAGGGGCCCCCTACGAGCAGTACTTC
CASSQVAGAPYEQYF
>TRBV13|once|TRBD1|TRBJ1-2
TGTGCCAGCAGCGTAGGTCCCGGGACAGGAAGTTATGGCTACACCTTC
CASSVGPGTGSYGYTF
>TRBV7-9|NA|NA|TRBJ1-1
TGTGCCAGCAGCTCCCCTGGGGGGCAGGAAGCTTTCTTT
CASSSPGGQEAFF
>TRBV5-1|NA|TRBD2|TRBJ2-5
TGCGCCAGCAGCTCTTTTCCCCTAGCGGGGGGGCGGGAGGAGACCCAGTACTTC
CASSSFPLAGGREETQYF
>TRBV2|NA|NA|TRBJ2-7
TGTGCCAGCAGTGAGCAGGGGTCGCCCTACGAGCAGTACTTC
CASSEQGSPYEQYF
>TRBV5-1|NA|TRBD2|TRBJ2-3
TGCGCCAGCAGCTTGGTATCGGCGGGAGAGGTCAGGTATACGCAGTATTTT
CASSLVSAGEVRYTQYF
>TRBV10-1|NA|NA|TRBJ2-1
TGCGCCAGCTCGTCCCGGGGGGCCTACCACAATGAGCAGTTCTTC
CASSSRGAYHNEQFF
>TRBV29-1|NA|NA|TRBJ1-1
TGCAGCGCGTGCGCGGACAGGAACACTGAAGCTTTCTTT
CSACADRNTEAFF
>TRBV18|NA|NA|TRBJ2-7
TGTGCCAGCTCACCACCGGGGGACATCTACGAGCAGTACTTC
CASSPPGDIYEQYF
>TRBV5-1|NA|NA|TRBJ2-3
TGCGCCAGCAGCTTGGGGCTAGCGATGAGCACAGATACGCAGTATTTT
CASSLGLAMSTDTQYF
>TRBV5-5|NA|NA|TRBJ1-1
TGTGCCAGCAGCTTAGTAGGAACCGAAGCTTTCTTT
CASSLVGTEAFF
>TRBV10-2|NA|NA|TRBJ2-4
TGCGCCAGCAGTGAGTCGGGTTTCAGGCAGGGAGAAAACATTCAGTACTTC
CASSESGFRQGENIQYF
>TRBV11-1|NA|TRBD2|TRBJ2-1
TGTGCCAGCAGGGGTGGGACTAGCGGGTACCGCTCCTACAATGAGCAGTTCTTC
CASRGGTSGYRSYNEQFF
>TRBV29-1|NA|TRBD2|TRBJ2-3
TGCAGCAGATCGGGGGGAGCCACAGATACGCAGTATTTT
CSRSGGATDTQYF
>TRBV6-6|NA|TRBD1|TRBJ1-6
TGTGCCATCCAGGGGGGATATAATTCACCCCTCCACTTT
CAIQGGYNSPLHF
>TRBV5-6|NA|NA|TRBJ1-2
TGTGCCAGCAGCGATGCTTCGACGTTAAGGAACTATGGCTACACCTTC
CASSDASTLRNYGYTF
>TRBV28|NA|TRBD1|TRBJ1-2
TGTGCCAGCAGTTTAAGGGGGCGGGACTATGGCTACACCTTC
CASSLRGRDYGYTF
>TRBV28|NA|TRBD1|TRBJ1-1
TGTGCCAGCAGTTCCATGGGACAGACTATGAACACTGAAGCTTTCTTT
CASSSMGQTMNTEAFF
>TRBV6-6|once|TRBD1|TRBJ1-1
TGTGCCAGCAGTTACGCAGGGGGAAACACTGAAGCTTTCTTT
CASSYAGGNTEAFF
>TRBV5-1|NA|TRBD1|TRBJ1-1
TGCGCCAGCAGCTGGGGGGACAGGAGTACTGAAGCTTTCTTT
CASSWGDRSTEAFF
>TRBV11-2|NA|NA|TRBJ2-7
TGTGCCAGCAGTTCCCTCGTGGGGGCCTACGAGCAGTACTTC
CASSSLVGAYEQYF
>TRBV9|NA|TRBD1|TRBJ2-3
TGTGCCAGCAGCGTCCGGGACAGAAGCACAGATACGCAGTATTTT
CASSVRDRSTDTQYF
>TRBV18|NA|NA|TRBJ1-1
TGTGCCAGCTCACCAACACGGGGAGGTGAAGCTTTCTTT
CASSPTRGGEAFF
>TRBV7-6|NA|TRBD1|TRBJ1-5
TGTGCCAGCAGCTTAGGGGCAGGGGGAGATCAGCCCCAGCATTTT
CASSLGAGGDQPQHF
>TRBV10-3|NA|NA|TRBJ1-2
TGTGCCATCAGTGTATCGGACACAAGCTATGGCTACACCTTC
CAISVSDTSYGYTF
>TRBV5-4|NA|TRBD2|TRBJ2-1
TGTGCCAGCAGCTTGGGGACTAGCGGGGGGTACAATGAGCAGTTCTTC
CASSLGTSGGYNEQFF
>TRBV4-1|NA|TRBD1|TRBJ2-1
TGCGCCAGCAGCTCGGGACAGGGGGCTTCCTACAATGAGCAGTTCTTC
CASSSGQGASYNEQFF
>TRBV5-4|NA|TRBD2|TRBJ2-5
TGTGCCAGCAGCTCGGGGGGCCAAGAGACCCAGTACTTC
CASSSGGQETQYF
>TRBV7-8|NA|NA|TRBJ1-5
TGTGCCAGCAGCCTGGGGGGGTACAATCAGCCCCAGCATTTT
CASSLGGYNQPQHF
>TRBV13|NA|TRBD1|TRBJ1-3
TGTGCCAGCAGCCCTGGACAGGGGGCGAACACCATATATTTT
CASSPGQGANTIYF
>TRBV19|NA|TRBD1|TRBJ1-4
TGTGCCAGTAGGCCAACAGGGGGGAATGAAAAACTGTTTTTT
CASRPTGGNEKLFF
>TRBV5-1|NA|NA|TRBJ2-1
TGCGCCAGCAGCCCTTCTGGGGGGGGCCGCTACAATGAGCAGTTCTTC
CASSPSGGGRYNEQFF
>TRBV4-2|once|TRBD2|TRBJ2-3
TGTGCCAGCAGCCAAGTTTTAGGCGGGGGGATCGCAGATACGCAGTATTTT
CASSQVLGGGIADTQYF
>TRBV5-4|NA|NA|TRBJ1-1
TGTGCCAGCAGCTTTAAGACAGGCTCGTACGAAGCTTTCTTT
CASSFKTGSYEAFF
>TRBV7-9|NA|NA|TRBJ1-1
TGTGCCAGCAGCTTAGGGGCCGGTGTCACTGAAGCTTTCTTT
CASSLGAGVTEAFF
>TRBV5-6|NA|TRBD1|TRBJ1-3
TGTGCCAGCAGCCAGGGGACAGGGGGCCATAGTGGAAACACCATATATTTT
CASSQGTGGHSGNTIYF
>TRBV6-6|NA|TRBD2|TRBJ2-1
TGTGCCAGCAAATTAGCGGGGCAGGATGAGCAGTTCTTC
CASKLAGQDEQFF
>TRBV18|NA|TRBD2|TRBJ2-7
TGTGCCAGCTCACCACCTATGGCGGGGGGCGAGCAGTACTTC
CASSPPMAGGEQYF
>TRBV2|NA|TRBD1|TRBJ2-2
TGTGCCAGCAGCCCACCGGGACAGGGAACCGGGGAGCTGTTTTTT
CASSPPGQGTGELFF
>TRBV9|NA|NA|TRBJ1-1
TGTGCCAGCAGCCCCCAGGGACCCATGAACACTGAAGCTTTCTTT
CASSPQGPMNTEAFF
>TRBV5-1|NA|TRBD2|TRBJ2-3
TGCGCCAGCAGCCAGTTACCGGGACTAGCGGCGGATACGCAGTATTTT
CASSQLPGLAADTQYF
>TRBV18|NA|TRBD1|TRBJ2-5
TGTGCCAGCTCACCAACAGGGGGAGAGACCCAGTACTTC
CASSPTGGETQYF